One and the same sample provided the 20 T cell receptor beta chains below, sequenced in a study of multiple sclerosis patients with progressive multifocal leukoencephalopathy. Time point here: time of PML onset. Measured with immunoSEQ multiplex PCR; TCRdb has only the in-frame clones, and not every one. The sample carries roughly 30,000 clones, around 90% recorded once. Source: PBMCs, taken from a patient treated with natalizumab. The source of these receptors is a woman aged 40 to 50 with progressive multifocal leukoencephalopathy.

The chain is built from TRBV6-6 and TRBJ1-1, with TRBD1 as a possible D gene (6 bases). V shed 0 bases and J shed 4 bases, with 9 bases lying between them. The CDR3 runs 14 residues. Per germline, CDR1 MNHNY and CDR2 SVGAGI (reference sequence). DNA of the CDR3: TGTGCCAGCAGTTACTCTAGGGGGGGCACTGAAGCTTTCTTT. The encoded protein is CASSYSRGGTEAFF.

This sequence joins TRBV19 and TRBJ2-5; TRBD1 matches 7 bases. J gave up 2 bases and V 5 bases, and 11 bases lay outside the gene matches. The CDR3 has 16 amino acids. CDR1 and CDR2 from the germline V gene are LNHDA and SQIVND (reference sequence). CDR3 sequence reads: CASSSRTGAVQETQYF. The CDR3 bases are TGTGCCAGTAGTTCCCGTACAGGGGCCGTACAAGAGACCCAGTACTTC.

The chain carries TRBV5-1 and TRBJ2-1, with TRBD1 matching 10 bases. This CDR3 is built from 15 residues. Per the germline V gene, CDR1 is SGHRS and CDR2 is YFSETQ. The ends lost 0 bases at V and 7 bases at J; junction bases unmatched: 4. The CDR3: CASSLVGTGANEQFF. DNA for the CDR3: TGCGCCAGCAGCTTGGTCGGGACAGGGGCTAATGAGCAGTTCTTC. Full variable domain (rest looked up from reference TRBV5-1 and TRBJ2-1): KAGVTQTPRYLIKTRGQQVTLSCSPISGHRSVSWYQQTPGQGLQFLFEYFSETQRNKGNFPGRFSGRQFSNSRSEMNVSTLELGDSALYLCASSLVGTGANEQFFGPGTRLTVL.

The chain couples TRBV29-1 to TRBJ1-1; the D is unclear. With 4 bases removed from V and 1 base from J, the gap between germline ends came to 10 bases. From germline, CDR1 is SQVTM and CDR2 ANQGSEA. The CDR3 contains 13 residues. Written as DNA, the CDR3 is TGCAGCGTTGGGGAACGGGCGAACACTGAAGCTTTCTTT. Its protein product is CSVGERANTEAFF.

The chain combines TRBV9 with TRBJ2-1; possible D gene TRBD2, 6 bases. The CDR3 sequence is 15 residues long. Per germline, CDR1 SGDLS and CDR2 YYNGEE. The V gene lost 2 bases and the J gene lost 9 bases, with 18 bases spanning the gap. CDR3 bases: TGTGCCAGCAGCGTCAGGCGGGAAGGAGTAGGTGAGCAGTTCTTC. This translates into CASSVRREGVGEQFF.

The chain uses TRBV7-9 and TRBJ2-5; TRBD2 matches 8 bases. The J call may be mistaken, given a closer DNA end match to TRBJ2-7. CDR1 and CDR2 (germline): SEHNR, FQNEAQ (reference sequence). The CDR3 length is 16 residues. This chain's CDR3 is CASSAVGAGVSYEQYF. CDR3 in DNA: TGTGCCAGCAGCGCGGTGGGAGCGGGAGTGTCCTACGAGCAGTACTTC.

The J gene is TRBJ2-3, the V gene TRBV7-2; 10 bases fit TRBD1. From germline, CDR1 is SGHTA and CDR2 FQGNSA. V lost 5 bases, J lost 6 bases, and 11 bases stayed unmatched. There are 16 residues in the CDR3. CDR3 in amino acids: CASSPAGTGAADTQYF. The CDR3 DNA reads TGTGCCAGCAGCCCAGCCGGGACAGGGGCAGCGGATACGCAGTATTTT.

CDR3 protein: CASGWGGSNTEAFF. CDR3 DNA sequence: TGTGCCAGCGGTTGGGGGGGGTCCAACACTGAAGCTTTCTTT. V and J are TRBV25-1 and TRBJ1-1, with a possible D match to TRBD1 (5 bases). The germline V gene has CDR1 MGHDK and CDR2 SYGVNS. The CDR3 sequence is 14 residues long. V was shortened by 8 bases and J by 2 bases, with 15 bases between the two germline ends.

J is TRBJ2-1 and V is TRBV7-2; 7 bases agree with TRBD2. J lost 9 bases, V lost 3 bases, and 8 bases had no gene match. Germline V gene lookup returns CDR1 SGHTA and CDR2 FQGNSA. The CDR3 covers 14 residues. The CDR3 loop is CASSLGGLGSEQFF. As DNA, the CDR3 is TGTGCCAGCAGCTTGGGAGGGCTAGGGAGTGAGCAGTTCTTC.

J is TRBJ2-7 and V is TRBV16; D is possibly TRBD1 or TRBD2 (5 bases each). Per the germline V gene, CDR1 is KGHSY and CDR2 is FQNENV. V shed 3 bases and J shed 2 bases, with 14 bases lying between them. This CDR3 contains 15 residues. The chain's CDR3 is CASSQLRGTAYEQYF. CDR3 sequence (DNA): TGTGCCAGCAGCCAGTTGAGGGGAACTGCCTACGAGCAGTACTTC.

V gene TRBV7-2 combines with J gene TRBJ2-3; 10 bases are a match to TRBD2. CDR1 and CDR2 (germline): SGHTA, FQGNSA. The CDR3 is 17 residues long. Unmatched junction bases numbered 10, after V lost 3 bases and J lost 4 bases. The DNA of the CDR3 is TGTGCCAGCAGCTTCCTCCAAGCGGGAGGGCGCGCAGATACGCAGTATTTT. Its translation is CASSFLQAGGRADTQYF. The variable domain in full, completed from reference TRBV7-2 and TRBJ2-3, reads GAGVSQSPSNKVTEKGKDVELRCDPISGHTALYWYRQSLGQGLEFLIYFQGNSAPDKSGLPSDRFSAERTGGSVSTLTIQRTQQEDSAVYLCASSFLQAGGRADTQYFGPGTRLTVL.

The CDR3 nucleotides read TGTGCCAGCGCTTGGACGGCCACCTACGAGCAGTACTTC. Encoded protein: CASAWTATYEQYF. The chain is built from TRBV27 and TRBJ2-7; no clear D. The V end was cut by 8 bases, the J end by 2 bases, with 13 bases between. There are 13 residues in the CDR3. Germline values: CDR1 MNHEY, CDR2 SMNVEV (reference sequence).

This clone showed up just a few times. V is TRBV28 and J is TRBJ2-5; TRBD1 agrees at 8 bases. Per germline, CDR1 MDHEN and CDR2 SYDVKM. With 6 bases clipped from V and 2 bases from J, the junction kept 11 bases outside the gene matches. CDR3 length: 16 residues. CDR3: CASRTQGVRSQETQYF. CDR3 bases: TGTGCCAGCAGGACACAGGGGGTAAGGTCTCAAGAGACCCAGTACTTC.

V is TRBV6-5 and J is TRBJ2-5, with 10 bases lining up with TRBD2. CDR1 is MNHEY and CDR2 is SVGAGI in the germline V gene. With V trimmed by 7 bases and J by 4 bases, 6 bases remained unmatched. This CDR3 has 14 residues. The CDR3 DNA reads TGTGCCAGCACCGCTAGCGGGAGAGGAGAGACCCAGTACTTC. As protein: CASTASGRGETQYF.

The CDR3 is CASSARTGSVYEQYF. The CDR3 DNA is TGTGCCAGTAGTGCCCGGACAGGGTCCGTCTACGAGCAGTACTTC. The chain links TRBV19 to TRBJ2-7, with 8 bases lining up with TRBD1. The length of the CDR3 is 15 residues. The germline V gene has CDR1 LNHDA and CDR2 SQIVND (reference sequence). Germline trimming cut 5 bases from V and 3 bases from J; bases unmatched to any gene: 9.

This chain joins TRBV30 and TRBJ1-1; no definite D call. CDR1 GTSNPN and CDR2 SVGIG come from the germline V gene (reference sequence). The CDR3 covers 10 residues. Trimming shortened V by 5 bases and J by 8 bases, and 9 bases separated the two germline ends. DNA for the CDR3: TGTGCCTGGTACCGGGTGGAAGCTTTCTTT. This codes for CAWYRVEAFF.

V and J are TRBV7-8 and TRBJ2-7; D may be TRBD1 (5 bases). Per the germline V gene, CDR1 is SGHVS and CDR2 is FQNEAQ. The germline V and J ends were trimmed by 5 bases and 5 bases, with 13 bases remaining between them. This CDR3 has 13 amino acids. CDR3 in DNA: TGTGCCAGCAGCCCGCAGGGTTTCGACGAGCAGTACTTC. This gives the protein CASSPQGFDEQYF.

The CDR3 nucleotides are TGTGCCAGCAGTGCAGACAGGGGGCTGGGGACTGAAGCTTTCTTT. Its protein product is CASSADRGLGTEAFF. The chain links TRBV6-5 to TRBJ1-1; 10 bases align to TRBD1. V lost 5 bases to trimming and J lost 5 bases; unmatched junction nucleotides: 8. Germline V gene lookup returns CDR1 MNHEY and CDR2 SVGAGI. The CDR3 consists of 15 residues.

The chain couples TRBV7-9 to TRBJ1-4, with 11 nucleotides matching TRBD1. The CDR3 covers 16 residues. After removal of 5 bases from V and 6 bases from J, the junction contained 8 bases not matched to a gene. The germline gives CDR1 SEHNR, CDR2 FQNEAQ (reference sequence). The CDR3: CASSLRRGQGDEKLFF. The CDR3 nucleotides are TGTGCCAGCAGCCTCCGCCGGGGACAGGGGGATGAAAAACTGTTTTTT.

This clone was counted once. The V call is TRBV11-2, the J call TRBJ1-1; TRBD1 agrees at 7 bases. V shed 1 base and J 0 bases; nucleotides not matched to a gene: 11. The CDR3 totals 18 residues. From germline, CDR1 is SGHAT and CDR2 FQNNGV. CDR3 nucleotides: TGTGCCAGCAGCTTAGGGCTTGGGGGACAGCCTATGAACACTGAAGCTTTCTTT. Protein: CASSLGLGGQPMNTEAFF.